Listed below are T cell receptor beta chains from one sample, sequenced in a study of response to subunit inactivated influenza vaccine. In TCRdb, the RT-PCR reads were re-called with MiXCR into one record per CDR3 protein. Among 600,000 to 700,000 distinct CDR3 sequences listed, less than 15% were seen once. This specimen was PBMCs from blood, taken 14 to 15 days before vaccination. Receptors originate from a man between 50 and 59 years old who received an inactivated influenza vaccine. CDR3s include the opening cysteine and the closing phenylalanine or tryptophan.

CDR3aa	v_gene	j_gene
CASSQGVQANIEQYF	TRBV3-1	TRBJ2-7
CSARETGLPEAFF	TRBV20-1	TRBJ1-1
CASSLAGSKNIQYF	TRBV12-3/TRBV12-4	TRBJ2-4
CASSASRTDGAGEQFF	TRBV5-5	TRBJ2-1
CACPGANVLTF	TRBV30	TRBJ2-6
CASSKARSVARRGTDTQYF	TRBV21-1	TRBJ2-3
CASSYSGTPIAKNIQYF	TRBV6-5	TRBJ2-4
CSAIDVRSGDRIEQFF	TRBV20-1	TRBJ2-1
CASSASGGQAGELFF	TRBV9	TRBJ2-2
CASSMGEPYF	TRBV6-2/TRBV6-3	TRBJ2-7
CSVDGQGNNEQYF	TRBV29-1	TRBJ2-7
CSARVMQPKVPYEQYF	TRBV20-1	TRBJ2-7
CASSGRDSNQPQHF	TRBV5-5	TRBJ1-5
CSARGGTDRFNQPQHF	TRBV20-1	TRBJ1-5
CASSPLSAGTTDTQYF	TRBV13	TRBJ2-3
CASSPDRTGELFF	TRBV2	TRBJ2-2
CSVQPGQGKAQYF	TRBV29-1	TRBJ2-5
CASSLVGRLKNEQYF	TRBV5-6	TRBJ2-7
CSVLMTGNTEAFF	TRBV29-1	TRBJ1-1
CASSPGTGANTIYF	TRBV28	TRBJ1-3
CAIRPGTHYEQYF	TRBV10-3	TRBJ2-7
CSVVEASSGNTIYF	TRBV29-1	TRBJ1-3
CASSQESSGRGEQFF	TRBV4-3	TRBJ2-1
CASSLGGMSNTIYF	TRBV28	TRBJ1-3
CASMGNSGTARDTDTQYF	TRBV5-1	TRBJ2-3
CASSRGEKPQVDEQYF	TRBV4-2	TRBJ2-7
CASSPDRPVNTIYF	TRBV5-1	TRBJ1-3
CASSGGLAQSYEQYF	TRBV9	TRBJ2-7
CASSLGPSGEETQYF	TRBV7-9	TRBJ2-5
CASSSTWGEQYF	TRBV11-2	TRBJ2-7
CASSQAPWEGYEQYF	TRBV4-1	TRBJ2-7
CASSTPGTAYEQYF	TRBV13	TRBJ2-7
CASRSYTGTSGAGELFF	TRBV7-2	TRBJ2-2
CASSLGPAFYEQYF	TRBV7-2	TRBJ2-7
CASSYSSGAQETQYF	TRBV6-5	TRBJ2-5
CASSGRIAGGETQYF	TRBV7-9	TRBJ2-5